This TCR beta chain appears in the sequencing data of a study of Tregs in tolerant kidney transplant recipients. Study results and caveats: This study did not directly address biological reproducibility. The most relevant donor-specific Treg TCRbeta repertoire apparently came from expansion with activated donor B cells. Validation in larger populations is needed because few patients were studied.

Thawed PBMCs were FACS-sorted into unstimulated CD4+CD25+CD127- regulatory T cells, CD4+CD25- non-regulatory cells, CD4 and CD8 cells. Here immunoSEQ multiplex PCR was the method, and the copy in TCRdb shows in-frame clones only, minus some. The sample yields approximately 260,000 clones, around 82% seen once. Germline-derived CDR1 and CDR2 are MNHNS and SASEGT. CDR3 length: 14 amino acids. Between the trimmed V and J ends, which lost 2 bases and 1 base, there was a span of 9 bases. About this clone: Its matching antigen is unknown.

The TCR sequence derives from a human donor in good health. Sequences were obtained from CD4+ T cells from blood. This chain links TRBV6-1 with TRBJ2-7; D is unclear. The chain's CDR3 is CASSESADSYEQYF. The DNA for the CDR3 is TGTGCCAGCAGTGAAAGCGCGGATTCCTACGAGCAGTACTTC.